This T cell receptor (beta chain) stems from a study of blood T cell repertoires in COVID-19. In the study overall: PBMCs, B-cell-depleted T cells, or T cells were the source of the cDNA or gDNA that made up the material.

This CDR3 has 18 residues. Trimming stripped 4 bases from V and 1 base from J, with 20 bases between. The germline V gene has CDR1 MNHEY and CDR2 SMNVEV (reference sequence). TCRdb's table, derived via immunoSEQ multiplex PCR, lists solely in-frame clones and lacks some. The data contain 250,000 to 300,000 clones, around 84% of them seen just once; the ten biggest clones take up approximately 4%. This clonotype was obtained from a young man with acute COVID-19. The sequenced sample was PBMCs or T cells enriched from blood (not recorded which). This chain connects TRBV27 to TRBJ2-1; TRBD2 might be the D (6 bases). CDR3 coding DNA: TGTGCCAGCAGTTCCCCCCTTACCCGGGGGAGATCCTACAATGAGCAGTTCTTC. Translation gives CASSSPLTRGRSYNEQFF.